These 8 T cell receptor beta chains were sequenced from one sample in a study of T cell changes during pregnancy in multiple sclerosis (dated by TCRdb to the late 2010s). Libraries were made using the immunoSEQ multiplex PCR assay. What TCRdb holds here is the immuneACCESS table cut down to in-frame rearrangements. Part of the clones is not present; checked against another copy, under half of the missing clones reflect an unresolved V gene, and the others are unexplained. This sample comprises 85,000 to 110,000 clones, around 94% of them detected only once. The top ten clonotypes cover around 0.92% of the sample. Sequenced here: peripheral blood, sampled after pregnancy. The receptors derive from a female donor with multiple sclerosis, enrolled in a pregnancy study.

The chain combines TRBV5-1 with TRBJ1-1; D is undetermined. The CDR3 sequence is 14 residues long. The germline gives CDR1 SGHRS, CDR2 YFSETQ. Trimming cost V 0 bases and J 1 base, with 7 bases left between them. The CDR3 DNA is TGCGCCAGCAGCTTGGATGGGCAGAACACTGAAGCTTTCTTT. As protein: CASSLDGQNTEAFF.

In the case of this clone: The germline gene is not matched at one end of the junction; a read error may be the cause. This rearrangement joins TRBV18 to TRBJ2-2, with a possible D match to TRBD1 (5 bases). Germline V gives CDR1 KGHSH, CDR2 LQKENI. This CDR3 has 14 amino acids. The CDR3 loop reads CASSRLRETEELFF. CDR3 in DNA: TGTGCCAGCTCACGTCTCAGGGAAACCGAGGAGCTGTTTTTT.

This chain joins TRBV28 and TRBJ2-3; TRBD2 agrees at 10 bases. Germline CDR1 and CDR2: MDHEN and SYDVKM. Unmatched junction bases numbered 7, after V lost 6 bases and J lost 4 bases. CDR3 length equals 15 residues. In nucleotides, the CDR3 is TGTGCCAGCAGCCCCAGCGGGAGGGTTGCAGATACGCAGTATTTT. Its protein is CASSPSGRVADTQYF.

J is TRBJ1-5 and V is TRBV2; tentatively, D is TRBD1 (5 bases). In germline, CDR1 is SNHLY, CDR2 FYNNEI. The CDR3 is 14 amino acids. V was shortened by 5 bases and J by 7 bases, with 15 bases between the two germline ends. The CDR3 reads CASSKRGDGQPQHF. CDR3 in DNA: TGTGCCAGCAGTAAGCGGGGGGATGGGCAGCCCCAGCATTTT.

The V call is TRBV7-9, the J call TRBJ1-3; 7 bases are shared with TRBD1. The CDR3 consists of 18 residues. Trimming took 1 base from V and 1 from J; bases not matched to a gene: 10. Looked up from germline, CDR1 is SEHNR and CDR2 is FQNEAQ (reference sequence). The DNA of the CDR3 is TGTGCCAGCAGCTTAGATTCCCGACAGGGAGCTTCTGGAAACACCATATATTTT. Translating it yields CASSLDSRQGASGNTIYF.

This clone was recorded only once. J is TRBJ2-3 and V is TRBV18; 7 bases match TRBD1. Per the germline V gene, CDR1 is KGHSH and CDR2 is LQKENI. J was trimmed by 2 bases and V by 6 bases; bases with no gene match: 5. The length of the CDR3 is 14 residues. CDR3 loop: CASSPGQFTDTQYF. CDR3 in DNA: TGTGCCAGCTCGCCGGGACAGTTCACAGATACGCAGTATTTT.

V usage is TRBV2 and J usage is TRBJ2-7; a possible D gene is TRBD1 (6 bases). Per the germline V gene, CDR1 is SNHLY and CDR2 is FYNNEI. The CDR3 is made up of 12 amino acids. The V end was cut by 7 bases, the J end by 3 bases, with 10 bases between. This CDR3 reads CASITGSYEQYF. The DNA of the CDR3 is TGTGCCAGCATTACAGGGAGCTACGAGCAGTACTTC. Using reference TRBV2 and TRBJ2-7 for the parts outside the CDR3, the full variable domain is EPEVTQTPSHQVTQMGQEVILRCVPISNHLYFYWYRQILGQKVEFLVSFYNNEISEKSEIFDDQFSVERPDGSNFTLKIRSTKLEDSAMYFCASITGSYEQYFGPGTRLTVT.

The chain uses TRBV7-2 and TRBJ1-3, with a weak D call TRBD1 (5 bases). The V gene lost 2 bases and the J gene lost 4 bases, with 12 bases spanning the gap. The CDR3 totals 15 residues. Per germline, CDR1 SGHTA and CDR2 FQGNSA. CDR3 loop: CASSLPTVSGNTIYF. DNA of the CDR3: TGTGCCAGCAGCTTACCGACAGTTTCCGGAAACACCATATATTTT.